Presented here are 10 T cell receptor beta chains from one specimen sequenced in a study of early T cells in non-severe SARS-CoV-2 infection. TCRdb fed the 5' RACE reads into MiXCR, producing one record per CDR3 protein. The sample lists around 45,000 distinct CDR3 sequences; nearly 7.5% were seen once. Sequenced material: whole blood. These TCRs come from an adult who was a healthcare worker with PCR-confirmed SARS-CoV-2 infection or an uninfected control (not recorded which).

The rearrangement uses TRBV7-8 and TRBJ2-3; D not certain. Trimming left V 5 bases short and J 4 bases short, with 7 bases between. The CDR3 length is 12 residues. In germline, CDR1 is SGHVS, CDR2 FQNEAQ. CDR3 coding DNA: TGTGCCAGCAGCGCCCCCCCAGATACGCAGTATTTT. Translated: CASSAPPDTQYF.

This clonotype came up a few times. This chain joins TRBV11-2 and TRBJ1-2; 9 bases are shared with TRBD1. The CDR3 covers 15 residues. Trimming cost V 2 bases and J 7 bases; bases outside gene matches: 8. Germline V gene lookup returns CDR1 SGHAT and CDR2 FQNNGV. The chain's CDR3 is CASSLIWNRGLGYTF. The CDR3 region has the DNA TGTGCCAGCAGCTTAATATGGAACAGGGGGCTTGGCTACACCTTC.

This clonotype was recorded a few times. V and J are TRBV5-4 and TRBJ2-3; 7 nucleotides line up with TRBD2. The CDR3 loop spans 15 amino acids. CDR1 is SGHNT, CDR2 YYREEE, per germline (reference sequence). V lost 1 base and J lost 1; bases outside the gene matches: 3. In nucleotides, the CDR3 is TGTGCCAGCAGCTTGTGGGGGGGAGGCACAGATACGCAGTATTTT. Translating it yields CASSLWGGGTDTQYF.

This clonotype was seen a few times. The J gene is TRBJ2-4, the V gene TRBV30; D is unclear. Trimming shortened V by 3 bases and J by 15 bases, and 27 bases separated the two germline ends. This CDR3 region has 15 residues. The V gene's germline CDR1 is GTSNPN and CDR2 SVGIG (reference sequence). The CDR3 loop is CAWRSPDGPSRMSYF. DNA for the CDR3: TGTGCCTGGAGGTCCCCGGACGGTCCATCGCGGATGTCGTACTTC.

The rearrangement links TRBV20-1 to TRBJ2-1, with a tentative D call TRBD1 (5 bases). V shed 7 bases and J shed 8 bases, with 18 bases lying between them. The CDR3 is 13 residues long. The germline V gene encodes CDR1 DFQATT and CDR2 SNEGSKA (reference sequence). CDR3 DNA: TGCAGTGTTAGGGGTGGCGTCGGAGATGAGCAGTTCTTC. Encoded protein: CSVRGGVGDEQFF.

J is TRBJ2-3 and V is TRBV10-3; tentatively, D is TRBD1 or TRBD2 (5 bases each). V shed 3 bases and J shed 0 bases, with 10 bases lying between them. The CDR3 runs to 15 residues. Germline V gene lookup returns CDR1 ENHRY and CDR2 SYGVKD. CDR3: CAISDPGASTDTQYF. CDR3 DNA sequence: TGTGCCATCAGTGATCCCGGGGCTAGCACAGATACGCAGTATTTT.

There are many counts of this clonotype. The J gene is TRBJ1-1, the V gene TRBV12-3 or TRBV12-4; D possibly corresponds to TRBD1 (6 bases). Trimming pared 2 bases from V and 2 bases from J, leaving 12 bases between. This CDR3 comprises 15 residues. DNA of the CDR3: TGTGCCAGCAGTTTAAGGGGGGGCCTCAACACTGAAGCTTTCTTT. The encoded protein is CASSLRGGLNTEAFF.

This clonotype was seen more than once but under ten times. This CDR3 is CASSLTTSETQYF. The CDR3 DNA sequence: TGTGCCAGCAGCTTAACGACGTCGGAGACCCAGTACTTC. This chain connects TRBV7-9 to TRBJ2-5; D is unresolved. CDR3 size: 13 residues. With 2 bases removed from V and 5 bases from J, the gap between germline ends came to 9 bases. The germline V gene has CDR1 SEHNR and CDR2 FQNEAQ (reference sequence).

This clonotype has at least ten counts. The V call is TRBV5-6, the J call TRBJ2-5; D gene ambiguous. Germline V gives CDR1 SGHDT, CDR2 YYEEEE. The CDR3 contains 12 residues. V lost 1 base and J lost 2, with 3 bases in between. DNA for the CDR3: TGTGCCAGCAGCTTGCAACAAGAGACCCAGTACTTC. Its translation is CASSLQQETQYF. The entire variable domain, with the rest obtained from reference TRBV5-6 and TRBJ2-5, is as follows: DAGVTQSPTHLIKTRGQQVTLRCSPKSGHDTVSWYQQALGQGPQFIFQYYEEEERQRGNFPDRFSGHQFPNYSSELNVNALLLGDSALYLCASSLQQETQYFGPGTRLLVL.

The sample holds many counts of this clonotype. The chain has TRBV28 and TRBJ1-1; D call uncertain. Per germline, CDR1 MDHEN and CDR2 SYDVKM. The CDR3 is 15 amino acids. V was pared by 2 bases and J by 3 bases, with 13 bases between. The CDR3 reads CASSLLGPVDTEAFF. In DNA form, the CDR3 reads TGTGCCAGCAGTTTACTGGGTCCGGTGGACACTGAAGCTTTCTTT. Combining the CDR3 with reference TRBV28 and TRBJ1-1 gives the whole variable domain DVKVTQSSRYLVKRTGEKVFLECVQDMDHENMFWYRQDPGLGLRLIYFSYDVKMKEKGDIPEGYSVSREKKERFSLILESASTNQTSMYLCASSLLGPVDTEAFFGQGTRLTVV.